One sample yielded the 6 T cell receptor beta chains listed below, sequenced in a study of T cell repertoires in cytomegalovirus infection (dated by TCRdb to the late 2010s). Sequencing took place on an Illumina HiSeq 1500. TCRdb ran its own pipeline on the public reads, namely fastp trimming at Q25 and MiXCR clone calling, and kept in-frame beta chains. When rows share a CDR3 protein, they turn into one entry using the most common DNA and genes. For this sample there are approximately 500,000 distinct CDR3 sequences; 16% appear just once. The ten largest clones add up to roughly a quarter of the sample. The source material was CD8+ T cells from PBMCs. These receptors were collected from a human donor in good health (CMV status not recorded). Some clones in this sample may be carry-over from other donors' samples.

Comment on this clonotype: At one of its ends the junction is not consistent with the germline gene, which may arise from a read error. The CDR3 spells CVSGSDRGFANEKLFF. In nucleotides, the CDR3 is TGTGTTAGTGGATCCGACAGGGGGTTCGCTAATGAAAAACTGTTTTTT. V and J are TRBV12-5 and TRBJ1-4; 9 bases align to TRBD1. The germline CDR1 and CDR2 sequences are LGHNT and FRNRAP. The CDR3 runs 16 residues.

In DNA, the CDR3 is TGTGCCAGCAGTTTAAGCGGTGACAGGCATTCCCGCAAAAACATTCAGTACTTC. This codes for CASSLSGDRHSRKNIQYF. The chain carries TRBV12-3 or TRBV12-4 and TRBJ2-4; perhaps TRBD1 as D (6 bases). The V end was cut by 2 bases, the J end by 3 bases, with 20 bases between. The CDR3 is 18 amino acids.

There are many counts of this clonotype. The chain carries TRBV7-9 and TRBJ1-2; D unclear. Germline CDR1 reads SEHNR; CDR2 reads FQNEAQ (reference sequence). The CDR3 runs to 13 residues. Trimming pared 1 base from V and 4 bases from J, leaving 7 bases between. CDR3 protein: CASSLGPVYGYTF. The CDR3, as DNA: TGTGCCAGCAGCTTAGGGCCAGTCTATGGCTACACCTTC.

The chain has TRBV5-1 and TRBJ2-7; D gene unclear. Germline V gives CDR1 SGHRS, CDR2 YFSETQ. This CDR3 is built from 14 residues. The V gene lost 3 bases and the J gene lost 5 bases, with 15 bases spanning the gap. The CDR3 sequence is CASSSGRLHDEQYF. CDR3 in DNA: TGCGCCAGCAGCTCCGGCCGCTTACACGACGAGCAGTACTTC.

This clonotype was seen at least ten times. The chain couples TRBV7-3 to TRBJ1-2; TRBD1 agrees at 7 bases. Germline V gene sequence: CDR1 SGHTA, CDR2 FQGTGA. The CDR3 covers 16 residues. J lost 2 bases, V lost 0 bases, and 6 bases had no gene match. The DNA for the CDR3 is TGTGCCAGCAGCTTAACGGGTGACAGGGTCAACTATGGCTACACCTTC. It codes for CASSLTGDRVNYGYTF. The variable domain in full, with the rest retrieved from reference TRBV7-3 and TRBJ1-2, is GAGVSQTPSNKVTEKGKYVELRCDPISGHTALYWYRQSLGQGPEFLIYFQGTGAADDSGLPNDRFFAVRPEGSVSTLKIQRTERGDSAVYLCASSLTGDRVNYGYTFGSGTRLTVV.

Notes on this clonotype: It is likely a read error, because the conserved phenylalanine at the end of the CDR3 is missing. The chain combines TRBV4-1 with TRBJ2-1; the match to TRBD2 covers 13 bases. The V segment lost 4 bases and the J segment 8 bases; nucleotides outside the gene matches: 5. Germline values: CDR1 MGHRA, CDR2 YSYEKL. This CDR3 is built from 15 residues. The CDR3 sequence is CASSPTSGGADEQFL. As DNA, the CDR3 is TGCGCCAGCAGCCCTACTAGCGGGGGGGCCGATGAGCAGTTCTTA.